This T cell receptor beta chain was observed in a study of CD8 T cells in ankylosing spondylitis. Study-level results: As reported, disease-linked clones showed significant enrichment in matched ankylosing spondylitis synovial fluid.

The length of the CDR3 is 13 residues. Trimming cost V 3 bases and J 6 bases, with 11 bases left between them. Many counts were recorded for this clonotype. Its matching antigen is unknown. Each TCR beta library was made by quantitative 5'-RACE that incorporated molecular barcodes. Using its own MiXCR run on the 5' RACE reads, TCRdb lists one record per CDR3 protein. This table holds 200,000 to 250,000 distinct CDR3 sequences, about 10% found once. The material sequenced was blood, either unsorted or a sorted T cell fraction (not recorded which). The origin of this receptor is a male donor with ankylosing spondylitis or in good health (not recorded which). This chain uses TRBV12-3 or TRBV12-4 with TRBJ1-1, with D perhaps TRBD1 (5 bases). CDR3 nucleotide sequence: TGTGCCAGCAGTTTCGCCTCGGGGGCTGAAGCTTTCTTT. It is translated as CASSFASGAEAFF.